The entry that follows covers one T cell receptor (beta chain) sequence. Only a few counts were recorded for this clonotype. Its antigen is still unknown. The record has no base qualities; no much larger clone is one base away. These data are taken from a study of spatial heterogeneity in lung cancer (dated by TCRdb to the late 2010s). Looking at the study overall: Beta-chain transcripts were consistently detected in greater numbers than alpha-chain transcripts, which likely reflects a higher abundance of beta-chain transcripts. In the raw uncorrected reads, each unique combination of TCR and UMI appeared more than ten times on average. At surgery, both alpha and beta chains were TCR-sequenced in 220 tumor regions, fewer than 85 matched nontumor lung samples and 56 PBMC samples. TCR repertoire features were related to nonsynonymous mutation counts determined by whole-exome sequencing of tumor tissue. TCR alpha and beta repertoires were quantitatively compared across multiple tumor regions, matched nontumor lung and blood in non-small cell lung cancer.

Findings and caveats that apply to the study as a whole: Additional single-cell paired TCR alpha and beta sequencing was considered necessary to confirm, at a functional level, the hypothesis that regional TCRs recognize regional mutations. Ubiquitous expanded tumor TCRs were found in blood more often at tumor resection than at routine follow-up.

Library preparation employed 5' RACE. Sequenced using a NextSeq 500. The TCR library protocol attached a unique molecular identifier to each TCR cDNA molecule to allow correction of PCR and sequencing errors. Per the original workflow: TCR identification, UMI-based error correction and CDR3 extraction were all carried out with Decombinator tools. TCRs above a frequency of 2 per 1,000, corresponding to the top 1% of the tumor frequency distribution, were defined as expanded. Renyi diversity was calculated using the R vegan package after each repertoire was subsampled 100 times to 5,000 TCRs. CDR3 similarity networks were constructed using string-kernel similarity of amino acid triplets, with links drawn between CDR3s whose pairwise similarity was above 0.82. TCRdb reprocessing: public reads trimmed at Q25 with fastp, clones called with MiXCR, in-frame beta chains kept. Here each entry gathers all rows of one CDR3 protein and keeps the most common genes and DNA. TCRdb assigned the V and J calls; the authors' analysis was not used. A total of more than 9,500 distinct CDR3 sequences appear in this sample, about 18% of them only once. Just over 50% of the sample is taken by the ten largest.

The time point label on this specimen signifies: sample taken at primary tumor resection. Whole RNA extracted from tumor and nontumor lung tissue, or from cryopreserved PBMC samples, was used for TCR sequencing without cell sorting. Samples were obtained from around 72 patients with early-stage, untreated non-small cell lung cancer from the lung TRACERx cohort. Patients were selected for TCR sequencing only if sufficient RNA was available from at least two tumor regions. The clonotype originates from a male donor with early-stage non-small cell lung cancer. This material consisted of PBMCs, taken at surgery.

The sequenced DNA is TGTGCCAGCAGTTTGCAGGTGGGAGCTTATGGCTACACCTTC. It translates as CASSLQVGAYGYTF. In this chain, TRBV27 is recombined with TRBJ1-2; confidence is insufficient to name the D gene. CDR1 and CDR2, looked up from the germline V gene (reference sequence), are MNHEY and SMNVEV. Reading from cysteine to phenylalanine, the CDR3 counts 14 amino acids. Just CDR3 DNA is preserved here, 42 bases in frame from base 1. Trimming costs V 3 bases and J 5 bases, and their ends lie 13 bases apart.